This TCR beta chain appears in the sequencing data of a study of CD8 T cells in ankylosing spondylitis (TCRdb year 2017). Context from the whole study: The study profiled T cell receptor beta repertoires in healthy donors and ankylosing spondylitis patients to find disease-linked TCR variants. The full study cohort comprised about 25 ankylosing spondylitis patients and 85 to 120 healthy donors. Peripheral blood was sampled, and synovial fluid was also collected from ankylosing spondylitis patients. Broader findings and caveats from the paper: The disease-linked clones showed a CD8+ phenotype and occurred at relatively low frequencies in peripheral blood. The disease-linked clones were reported as significantly enriched in matched synovial fluid samples from ankylosing spondylitis patients. Blood from ankylosing spondylitis patients appeared to be characterized by a TCR beta motif composed of about eight highly homologous amino acid variants. Some motif variants were previously reported in synovial fluid and blood of reactive arthritis patients, suggesting common disease-initiation mechanisms.

Data came from an Illumina HiSeq 2500. Quantitative 5'-RACE with molecular barcodes was used to prepare TCR beta libraries. Processing in the source paper ran as follows. A new computational method based on a probabilistic model of VDJ rearrangement was used to identify disease-linked TCR variants. TCRdb took the public reads, trimmed them with fastp at Q25, ran MiXCR for clone calling and kept in-frame beta chains. Rows with a matching CDR3 protein are joined into one entry that keeps the most common DNA and genes. The V and J calls and clone size are TCRdb's, not the authors'. The sample contains 150,000 to 200,000 distinct CDR3 sequences, 10% to 15% of them found a single time. The top ten constitute approximately 9.9% of the sample. This clonotype was observed many times. Its specific antigen is unknown. Base qualities are missing; no much larger clone stands one base away. This sequence originates from a female donor with ankylosing spondylitis or in good health (not recorded which). The specimen sequenced was blood, either unsorted or a sorted T cell fraction (not recorded which).

The CDR3 region reads CASSLAGRGYEQYF. The bases read TGTGCCAGCAGCTTAGCAGGGAGGGGCTACGAGCAGTACTTC. The V and J genes are TRBV7-2 and TRBJ2-7, with 7 bases in between that match TRBD2. From V the trimming removes 0 bases and from J it removes 3 bases, while the gene matches leave 2 bases of the junction unaccounted for. The CDR3 numbers 14 residues from cysteine through phenylalanine. The kept DNA is CDR3 alone, 42 bases in frame from the first base. CDR1 is given as SGHTA and CDR2 as FQGNSA, both from the germline V gene.